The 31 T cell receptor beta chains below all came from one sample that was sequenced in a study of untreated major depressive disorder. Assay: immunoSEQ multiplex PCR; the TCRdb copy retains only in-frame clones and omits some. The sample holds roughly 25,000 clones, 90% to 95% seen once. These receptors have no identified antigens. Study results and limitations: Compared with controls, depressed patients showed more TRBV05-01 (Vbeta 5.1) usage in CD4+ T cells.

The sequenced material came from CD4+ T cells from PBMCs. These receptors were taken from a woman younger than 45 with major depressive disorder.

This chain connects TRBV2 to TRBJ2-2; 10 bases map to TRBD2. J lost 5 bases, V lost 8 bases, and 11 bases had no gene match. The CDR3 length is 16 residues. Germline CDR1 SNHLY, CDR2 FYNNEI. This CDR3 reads CASATNGLAVTGELFF. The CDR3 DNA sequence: TGTGCCAGCGCGACAAATGGACTAGCGGTAACCGGGGAGCTGTTTTTT.

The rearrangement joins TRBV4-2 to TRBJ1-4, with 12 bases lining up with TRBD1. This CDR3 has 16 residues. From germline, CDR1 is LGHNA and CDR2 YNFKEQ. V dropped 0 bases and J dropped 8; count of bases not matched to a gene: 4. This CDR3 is CASSQDLGTGGEKLFF. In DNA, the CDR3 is TGTGCCAGCAGCCAAGATCTTGGGACAGGGGGCGAAAAACTGTTTTTT.

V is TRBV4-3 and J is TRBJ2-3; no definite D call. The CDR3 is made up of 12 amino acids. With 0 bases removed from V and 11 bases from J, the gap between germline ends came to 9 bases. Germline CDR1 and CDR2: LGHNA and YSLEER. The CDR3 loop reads CASSQDLGQQYF. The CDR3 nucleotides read TGCGCCAGCAGCCAAGATCTCGGTCAGCAGTATTTT.

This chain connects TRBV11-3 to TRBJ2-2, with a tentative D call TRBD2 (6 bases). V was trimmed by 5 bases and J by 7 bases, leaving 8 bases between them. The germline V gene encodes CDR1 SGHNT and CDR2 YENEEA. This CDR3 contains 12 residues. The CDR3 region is CASSRLVGELFF. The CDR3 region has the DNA TGTGCCAGCAGCCGACTAGTCGGGGAGCTGTTTTTT.

CDR3 sequence: CASSSPTGSYGYTF. In DNA, the CDR3 is TGTGCCAGCAGTTCCCCGACAGGAAGCTATGGCTACACCTTC. The V and J genes are TRBV28 and TRBJ1-2; D possibly corresponds to TRBD1 (6 bases). Per the germline V gene, CDR1 is MDHEN and CDR2 is SYDVKM. CDR3 size: 14 residues. With 4 bases removed from V and 4 bases from J, the gap between germline ends came to 13 bases.

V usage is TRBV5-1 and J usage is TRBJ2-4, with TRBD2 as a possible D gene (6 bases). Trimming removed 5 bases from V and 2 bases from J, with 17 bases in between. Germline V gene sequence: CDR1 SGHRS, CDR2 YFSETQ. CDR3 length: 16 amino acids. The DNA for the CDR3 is TGCGCCAGCAGGGGGGGTGGTGCAGCCTCCAAAAACATTCAGTACTTC. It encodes CASRGGGAASKNIQYF. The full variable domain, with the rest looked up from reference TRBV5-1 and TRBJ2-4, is KAGVTQTPRYLIKTRGQQVTLSCSPISGHRSVSWYQQTPGQGLQFLFEYFSETQRNKGNFPGRFSGRQFSNSRSEMNVSTLELGDSALYLCASRGGGAASKNIQYFGAGTRLSVL.

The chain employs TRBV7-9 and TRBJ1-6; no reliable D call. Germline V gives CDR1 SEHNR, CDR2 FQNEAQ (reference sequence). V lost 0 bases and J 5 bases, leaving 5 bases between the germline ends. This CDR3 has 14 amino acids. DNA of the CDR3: TGTGCCAGCAGCTTAGCACTGGATAATTCACCCCTCCACTTT. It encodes CASSLALDNSPLHF.

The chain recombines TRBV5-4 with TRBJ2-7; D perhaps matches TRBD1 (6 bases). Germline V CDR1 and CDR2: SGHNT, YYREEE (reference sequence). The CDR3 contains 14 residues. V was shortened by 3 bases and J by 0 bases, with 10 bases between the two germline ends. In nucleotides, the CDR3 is TGTGCCAGCAGCTCCCAAGGGGGCTCCTACGAGCAGTACTTC. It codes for CASSSQGGSYEQYF.

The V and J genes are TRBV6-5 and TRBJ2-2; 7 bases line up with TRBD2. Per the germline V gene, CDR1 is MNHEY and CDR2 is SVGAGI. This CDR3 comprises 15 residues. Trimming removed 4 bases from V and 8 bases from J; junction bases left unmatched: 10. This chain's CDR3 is CASSSLKSGAGELFF. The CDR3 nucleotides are TGTGCCAGCAGTTCTTTAAAAAGCGGGGCGGGGGAGCTGTTTTTT.

The CDR3 spells CASSEGREGTGLYEQYF. The CDR3 DNA follows: TGTGCCAGCAGCGAAGGCCGGGAGGGGACAGGCTTGTACGAGCAGTACTTC. This chain links TRBV9 with TRBJ2-7; the D gene could be TRBD1 or TRBD2 (8 bases each). Germline V gene lookup returns CDR1 SGDLS and CDR2 YYNGEE. The CDR3 consists of 17 residues. V shed 3 bases and J shed 4 bases, with 23 bases lying between them.

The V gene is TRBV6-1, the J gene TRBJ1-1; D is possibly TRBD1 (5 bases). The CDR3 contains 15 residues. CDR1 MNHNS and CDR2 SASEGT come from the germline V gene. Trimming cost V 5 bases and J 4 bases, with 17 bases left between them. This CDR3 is CASSPQNAGTTEAFF. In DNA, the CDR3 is TGTGCCAGCAGTCCACAAAACGCGGGGACCACTGAAGCTTTCTTT.

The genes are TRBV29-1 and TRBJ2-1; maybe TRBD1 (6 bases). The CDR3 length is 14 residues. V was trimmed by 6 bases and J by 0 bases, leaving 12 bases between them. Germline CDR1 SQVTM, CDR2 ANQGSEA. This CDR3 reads CSVGQPSSYNEQFF. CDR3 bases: TGCAGCGTGGGACAACCGAGCTCCTACAATGAGCAGTTCTTC.

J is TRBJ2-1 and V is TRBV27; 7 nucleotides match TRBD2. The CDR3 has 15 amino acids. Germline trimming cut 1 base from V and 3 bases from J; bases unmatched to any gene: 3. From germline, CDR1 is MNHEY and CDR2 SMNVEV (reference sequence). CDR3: CASSLFSGGYNEQFF. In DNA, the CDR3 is TGTGCCAGCAGTTTATTCTCGGGGGGCTACAATGAGCAGTTCTTC.

This chain's CDR3 is CASSEEQGAQPQHF. Written as DNA, the CDR3 is TGTGCCAGCAGTGAAGAACAGGGGGCTCAGCCCCAGCATTTT. The chain links TRBV2 to TRBJ1-5; 9 nucleotides line up with TRBD1. Germline V gene data show CDR1 as SNHLY and CDR2 as FYNNEI. This CDR3 is 14 amino acids long. Germline trimming cut 1 base from V and 6 bases from J; bases unmatched to any gene: 1.

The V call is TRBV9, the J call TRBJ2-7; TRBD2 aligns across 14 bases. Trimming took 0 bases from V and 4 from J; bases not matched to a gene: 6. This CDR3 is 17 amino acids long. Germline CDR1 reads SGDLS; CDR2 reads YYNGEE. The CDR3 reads CASSVDGTSGGRYEQYF. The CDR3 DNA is TGTGCCAGCAGCGTAGATGGGACTAGCGGGGGTAGATACGAGCAGTACTTC.

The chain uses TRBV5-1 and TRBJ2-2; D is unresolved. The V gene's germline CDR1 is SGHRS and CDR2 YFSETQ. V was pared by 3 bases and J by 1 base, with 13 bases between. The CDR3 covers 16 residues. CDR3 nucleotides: TGCGCCAGCAGCTCCGGGTTTTCAGGGAACACCGGGGAGCTGTTTTTT. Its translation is CASSSGFSGNTGELFF.

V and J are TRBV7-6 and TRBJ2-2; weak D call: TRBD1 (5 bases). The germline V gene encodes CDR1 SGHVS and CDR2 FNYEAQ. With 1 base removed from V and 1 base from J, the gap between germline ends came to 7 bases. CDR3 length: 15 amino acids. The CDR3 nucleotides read TGTGCCAGCAGCTTAGAGACAGTGAACACCGGGGAGCTGTTTTTT. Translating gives CASSLETVNTGELFF.

DNA of the CDR3: TGTGCCAGCAGCAATTCAGTCCGGGGTTACAATGAGCAGTTCTTC. Translating it yields CASSNSVRGYNEQFF. This chain connects TRBV7-3 to TRBJ2-1; D might be TRBD2 (5 bases). This CDR3 has 15 residues. Germline V gene lookup returns CDR1 SGHTA and CDR2 FQGTGA. V lost 5 bases and J lost 4, with 15 bases in between.

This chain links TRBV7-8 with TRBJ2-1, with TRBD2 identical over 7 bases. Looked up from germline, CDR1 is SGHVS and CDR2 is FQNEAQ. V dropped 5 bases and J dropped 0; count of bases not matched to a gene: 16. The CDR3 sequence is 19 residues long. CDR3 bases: TGTGCCAGCAGCACATTGCGCGGGGGATCCACCCTCTCCTACAATGAGCAGTTCTTC. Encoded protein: CASSTLRGGSTLSYNEQFF. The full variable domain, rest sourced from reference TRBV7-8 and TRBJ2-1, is GAGVSQSPRYKVAKRGQDVALRCDPISGHVSLFWYQQALGQGPEFLTYFQNEAQLDKSGLPSDRFFAERPEGSVSTLKIQRTQQEDSAVYLCASSTLRGGSTLSYNEQFFGPGTRLTVL.

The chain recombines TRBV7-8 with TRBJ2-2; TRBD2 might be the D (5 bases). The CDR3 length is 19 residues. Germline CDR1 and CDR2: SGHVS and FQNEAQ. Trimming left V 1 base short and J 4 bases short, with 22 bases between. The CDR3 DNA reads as TGTGCCAGCAGCTTAGGAGCCATACGAATAATAGGGAGCACCGGGGAGCTGTTTTTT. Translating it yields CASSLGAIRIIGSTGELFF.

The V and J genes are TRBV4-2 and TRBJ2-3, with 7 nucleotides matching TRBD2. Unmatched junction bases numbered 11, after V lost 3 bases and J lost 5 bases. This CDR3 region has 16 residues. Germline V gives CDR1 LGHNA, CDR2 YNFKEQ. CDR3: CASSHDHWGGRDTQYF. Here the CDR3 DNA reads TGTGCCAGCAGCCATGATCACTGGGGAGGGAGAGATACGCAGTATTTT.

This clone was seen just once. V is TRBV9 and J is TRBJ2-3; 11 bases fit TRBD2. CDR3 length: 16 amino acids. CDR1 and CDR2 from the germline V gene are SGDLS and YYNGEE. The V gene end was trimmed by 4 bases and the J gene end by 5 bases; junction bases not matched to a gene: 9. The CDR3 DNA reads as TGTGCCAGCAGCCCCCAACTAGCGGGGGCAGGAGATACGCAGTATTTT. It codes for CASSPQLAGAGDTQYF. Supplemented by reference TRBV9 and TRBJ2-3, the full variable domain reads DSGVTQTPKHLITATGQRVTLRCSPRSGDLSVYWYQQSLDQGLQFLIQYYNGEERAKGNILERFSAQQFPDLHSELNLSSLELGDSALYFCASSPQLAGAGDTQYFGPGTRLTVL.

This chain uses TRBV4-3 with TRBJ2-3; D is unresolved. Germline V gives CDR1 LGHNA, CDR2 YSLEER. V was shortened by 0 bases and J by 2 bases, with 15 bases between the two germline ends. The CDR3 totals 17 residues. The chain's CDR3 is CASSQDIGLGNTDTQYF. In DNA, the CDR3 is TGCGCCAGCAGCCAAGATATTGGGCTAGGGAACACAGATACGCAGTATTTT.

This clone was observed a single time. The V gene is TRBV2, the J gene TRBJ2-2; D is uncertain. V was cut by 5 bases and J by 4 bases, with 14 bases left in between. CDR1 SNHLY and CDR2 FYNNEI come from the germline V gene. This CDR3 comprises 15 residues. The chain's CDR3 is CASSTPLVTTGELFF. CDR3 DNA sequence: TGTGCCAGCAGTACCCCGCTGGTCACCACCGGGGAGCTGTTTTTT.

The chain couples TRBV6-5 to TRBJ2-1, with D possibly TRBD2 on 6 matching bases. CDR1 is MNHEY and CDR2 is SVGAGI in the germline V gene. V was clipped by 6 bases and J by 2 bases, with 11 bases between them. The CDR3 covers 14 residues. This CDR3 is CASRAGLAYNEQFF. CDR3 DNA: TGTGCCAGCAGGGCGGGACTCGCCTACAATGAGCAGTTCTTC.

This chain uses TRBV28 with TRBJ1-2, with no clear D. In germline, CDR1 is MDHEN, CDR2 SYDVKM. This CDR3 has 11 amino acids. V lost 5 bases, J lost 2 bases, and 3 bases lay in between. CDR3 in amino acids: CASSGNYGYTF. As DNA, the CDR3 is TGTGCCAGCAGTGGGAACTATGGCTACACCTTC.

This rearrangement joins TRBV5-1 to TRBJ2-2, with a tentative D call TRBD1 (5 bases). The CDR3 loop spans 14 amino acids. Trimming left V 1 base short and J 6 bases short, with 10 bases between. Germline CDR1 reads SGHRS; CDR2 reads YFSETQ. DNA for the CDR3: TGCGCCAGCAGCTTGATCAGGGTTGCCGGGGAGCTGTTTTTT. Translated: CASSLIRVAGELFF.

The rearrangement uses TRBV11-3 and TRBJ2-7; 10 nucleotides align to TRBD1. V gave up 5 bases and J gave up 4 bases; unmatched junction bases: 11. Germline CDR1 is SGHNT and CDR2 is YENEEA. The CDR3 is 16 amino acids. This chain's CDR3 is CASSPPGGTGVYEQYF. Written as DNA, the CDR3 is TGTGCCAGCAGCCCCCCCGGCGGGACAGGGGTTTACGAGCAGTACTTC. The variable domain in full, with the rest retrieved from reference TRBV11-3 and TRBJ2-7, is EAGVVQSPRYKIIEKKQPVAFWCNPISGHNTLYWYLQNLGQGPELLIRYENEEAVDDSQLPKDRFSAERLKGVDSTLKIQPAELGDSAVYLCASSPPGGTGVYEQYFGPGTRLTVT.

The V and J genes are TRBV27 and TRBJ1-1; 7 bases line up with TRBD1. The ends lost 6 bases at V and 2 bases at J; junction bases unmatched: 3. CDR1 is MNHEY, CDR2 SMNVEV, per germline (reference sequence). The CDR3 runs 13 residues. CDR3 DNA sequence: TGTGCCAGCAGAGACAGGGCTAACACTGAAGCTTTCTTT. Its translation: CASRDRANTEAFF.

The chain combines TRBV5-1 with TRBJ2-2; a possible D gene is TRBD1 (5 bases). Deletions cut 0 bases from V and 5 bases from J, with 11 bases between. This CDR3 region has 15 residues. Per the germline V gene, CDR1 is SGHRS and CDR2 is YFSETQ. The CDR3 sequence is CASSLEGQQTGELFF. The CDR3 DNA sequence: TGCGCCAGCAGCTTGGAGGGGCAGCAGACCGGGGAGCTGTTTTTT.

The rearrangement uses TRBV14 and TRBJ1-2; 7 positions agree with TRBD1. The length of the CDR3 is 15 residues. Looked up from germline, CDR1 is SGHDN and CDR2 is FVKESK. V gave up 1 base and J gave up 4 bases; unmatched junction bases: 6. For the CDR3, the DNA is TGTGCCAGCAGCCAAGCGGGCGGACAGGTCTATGGCTACACCTTC. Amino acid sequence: CASSQAGGQVYGYTF.